Below, 3 T cell receptor beta chains from the same sample are listed, as sequenced in a study of blood T cells in healthy people across ages. Together with a sample-barcoded 5' primer, a J-beta primer mix was included in a second PCR lasting about 7 to 11 cycles. TCRdb recomputed calls from the 5' RACE reads with MiXCR, one row per CDR3 protein. The sample holds hundreds of thousands of distinct CDR3 sequences, around 48% seen once. The sequenced sample was blood. Receptors were obtained from a woman aged 55-69 years in good health.

This clonotype was found many times. The chain has TRBV6-2 or TRBV6-3 and TRBJ2-1, with D maybe TRBD2 (6 bases). CDR1 and CDR2 from the germline V gene are MNHEY and SVGEGT. The V end lost 6 bases, the J end lost 4 bases, and 10 bases lay between the germline ends. The CDR3 is 13 amino acids. CDR3 protein: CASSKGLYNEQFF. CDR3 in DNA: TGTGCCAGCAGCAAGGGACTGTACAATGAGCAGTTCTTC.

J is TRBJ2-5 and V is TRBV12-5, with TRBD2 matching 8 bases. The CDR3 consists of 16 residues. Germline values: CDR1 LGHNT, CDR2 FRNRAP. Trimming took 1 base from V and 5 from J; bases not matched to a gene: 9. The CDR3 region has the DNA TGTGCTAGTGGTTTGGGAATGGCGGGGGGCAGGGAGACCCAGTACTTC. Translation gives CASGLGMAGGRETQYF.

The rearrangement joins TRBV14 to TRBJ2-4; the D gene is possibly TRBD1 (6 bases). V was cut by 2 bases and J by 0 bases, with 8 bases left in between. The CDR3 spans 15 residues. Germline-derived CDR1 and CDR2 are SGHDN and FVKESK. The CDR3 loop is CASSQNRVAKNIQYF. The CDR3 DNA reads TGTGCCAGCAGCCAAAACAGGGTAGCCAAAAACATTCAGTACTTC.